This section outlines one T cell receptor (beta chain) sequence together with its context. Only in-frame clones appear in the TCRdb table, and some are missing; sequencing was by immunoSEQ multiplex PCR. The profile shows around 79,000 clones, roughly 94% of them singletons. This sample is drawn from a study of technical replicates of blood from a few donors. CDR3 size: 15 residues. Trimming removed 3 bases from V and 0 bases from J, with 11 bases in between. Germline values: CDR1 MNHEY, CDR2 SVGAGI. This sequence joins TRBV6-5 and TRBJ1-1; D might be TRBD1 (5 bases). The sequence derives from a human donor in good health. The sequencing sample was made of T cells isolated from PBMCs. The CDR3, as DNA: TGTGCCAGCAGTTATCGACAGAGGATGAACACTGAAGCTTTCTTT. It encodes CASSYRQRMNTEAFF.